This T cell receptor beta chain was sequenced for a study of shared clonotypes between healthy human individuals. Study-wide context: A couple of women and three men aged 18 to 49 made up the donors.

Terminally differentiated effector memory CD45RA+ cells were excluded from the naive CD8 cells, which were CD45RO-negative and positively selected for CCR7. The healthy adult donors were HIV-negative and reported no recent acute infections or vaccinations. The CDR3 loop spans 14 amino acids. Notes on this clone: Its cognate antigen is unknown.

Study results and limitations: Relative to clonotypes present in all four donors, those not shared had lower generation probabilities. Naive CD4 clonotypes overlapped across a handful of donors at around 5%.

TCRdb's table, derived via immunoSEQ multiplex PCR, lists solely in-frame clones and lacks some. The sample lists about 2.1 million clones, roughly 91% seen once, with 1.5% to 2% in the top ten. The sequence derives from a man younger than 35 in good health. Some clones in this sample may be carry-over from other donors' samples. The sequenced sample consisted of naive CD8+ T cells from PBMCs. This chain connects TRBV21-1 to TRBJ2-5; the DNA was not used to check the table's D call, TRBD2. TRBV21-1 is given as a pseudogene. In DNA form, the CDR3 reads TGTGCCAGCAGCACAGACACAGGGAGGGTGACCCAGTACTTC. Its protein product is CASSTDTGRVTQYF.